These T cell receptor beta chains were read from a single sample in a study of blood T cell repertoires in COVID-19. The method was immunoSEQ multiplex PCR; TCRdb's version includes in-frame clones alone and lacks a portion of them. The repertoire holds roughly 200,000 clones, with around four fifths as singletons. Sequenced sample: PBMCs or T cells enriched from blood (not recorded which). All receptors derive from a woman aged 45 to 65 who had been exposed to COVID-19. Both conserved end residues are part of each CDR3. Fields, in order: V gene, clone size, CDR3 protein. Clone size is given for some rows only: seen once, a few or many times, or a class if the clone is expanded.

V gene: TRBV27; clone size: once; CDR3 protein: CASTQGRIGSPLHF
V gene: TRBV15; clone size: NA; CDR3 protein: CATSTGDRDLYF
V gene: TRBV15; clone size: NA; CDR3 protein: CATSPHRGLVTEAFF
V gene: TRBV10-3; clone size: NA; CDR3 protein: CAISGTGSNEKLFF
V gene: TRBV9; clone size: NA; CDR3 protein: CASGLGGISYNEQFF
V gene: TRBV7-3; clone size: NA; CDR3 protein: CASSSAPRGTNTEAFF
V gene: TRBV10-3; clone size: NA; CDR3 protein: CAISVRGDTYEQYF
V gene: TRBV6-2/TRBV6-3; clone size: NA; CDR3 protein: CASSPGQGRTTDTQYF
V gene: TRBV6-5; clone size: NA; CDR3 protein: CASSLTGGFGGYTF
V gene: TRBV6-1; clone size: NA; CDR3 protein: CASSEWLSGITTEAFF
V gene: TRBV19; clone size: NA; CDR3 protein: CASSPGLAGRQETQYF
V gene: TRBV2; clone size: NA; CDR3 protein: CATKRGGADEKLFF
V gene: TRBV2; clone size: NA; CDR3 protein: CASSVRGRTEAFF
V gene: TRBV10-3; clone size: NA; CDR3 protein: CAISEPGTGLNEQFF
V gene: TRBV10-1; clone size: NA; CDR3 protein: CASSESRQGGGYTF
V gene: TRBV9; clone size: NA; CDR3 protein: CASSASRGTEAFF
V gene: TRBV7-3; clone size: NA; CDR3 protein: CASSPTRDRSHEQYF
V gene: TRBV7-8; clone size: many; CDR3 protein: CASSSKGTGGSTDTQYF
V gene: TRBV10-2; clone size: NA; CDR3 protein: CASRGQTNEKLFF
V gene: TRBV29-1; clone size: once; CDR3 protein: CSVADRGLTEAFF
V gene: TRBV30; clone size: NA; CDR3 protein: CAWSQGRRGNQPQHF
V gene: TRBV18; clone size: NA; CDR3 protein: CASSPSLGGQPQHF
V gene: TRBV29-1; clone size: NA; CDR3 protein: CSVDRGSGYGYTF
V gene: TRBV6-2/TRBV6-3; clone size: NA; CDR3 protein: CASSYSRRGGQGNEQFF
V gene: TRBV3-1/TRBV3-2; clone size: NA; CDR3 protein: CASSQGGGEFAEAFF
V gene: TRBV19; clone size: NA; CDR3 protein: CASSSQGSNGYTF
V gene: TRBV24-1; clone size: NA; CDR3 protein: CATSARGTDTQYF
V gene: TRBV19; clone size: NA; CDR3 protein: CASSTPGQGVGGNQPQHF
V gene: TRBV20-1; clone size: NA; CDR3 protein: CSGGQRGEQYF
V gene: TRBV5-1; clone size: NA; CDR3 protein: CASSRDSHSYEQYF
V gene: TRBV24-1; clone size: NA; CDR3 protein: CATSDSQGTLNQPQHF
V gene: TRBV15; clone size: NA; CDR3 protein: CATSRDLQGGFEKLFF
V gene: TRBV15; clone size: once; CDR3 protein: CATSEERGHLPEAFF
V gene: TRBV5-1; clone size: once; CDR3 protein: CASSLGRGGETQYF
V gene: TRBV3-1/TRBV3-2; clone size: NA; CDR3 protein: CASSHLPRGWEQYF
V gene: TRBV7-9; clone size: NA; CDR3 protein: CASSSSTEAFF
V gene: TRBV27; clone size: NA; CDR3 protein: CASSSNGLRDGYTF